These T cell receptor beta chains were read from a single sample in a study of human T cells and chemical hapten exposure. TCRdb reprocessed the RACE reads with MiXCR, giving one entry per CDR3 protein. The profile shows approximately 57,000 distinct CDR3 sequences, 9.3% of them singletons. Source: whole blood, taken in connection with sensitization to the hapten diphenylcyclopropenone (DPC). The receptors stem from a woman aged 40 to 49 with alopecia areata. Some clones in this sample may be carry-over from other donors' samples. CDR3s include the opening cysteine and the closing phenylalanine or tryptophan. Fields, in order: D gene, J gene, V gene, clone size, CDR3 protein, CDR3 DNA. D genes are given only for firm matches. Rows may omit the clone size; those that give it use once, few, many or a size class.

NA	TRBJ1-3	TRBV29-1	NA	CSVAGSGNTIYF	TGCAGCGTTGCAGGCTCTGGAAACACCATATATTTT
NA	TRBJ2-5	TRBV4-2	many	CASSPSPVGGEETQYF	TGTGCCAGCAGCCCCAGTCCGGTAGGGGGGGAAGAGACCCAGTACTTC
TRBD2	TRBJ2-1	TRBV27	many	CASSTRSSGSLSSYNEQFF	TGTGCCAGCAGTACTAGGAGTAGCGGGAGTCTAAGCTCCTACAATGAGCAGTTCTTC
NA	TRBJ1-2	TRBV4-1	many	CASSQTGTNSNYGYTF	TGCGCCAGCAGCCAAACAGGGACCAACTCTAACTATGGCTACACCTTC
NA	TRBJ2-2	TRBV6-5	NA	CASSPTRNTGELFF	TGTGCCAGCAGTCCCACTAGGAACACCGGGGAGCTGTTTTTT
NA	TRBJ1-5	TRBV7-2	NA	CASSLNRDNNQPQHF	TGTGCCAGCAGCTTAAACCGGGACAACAATCAGCCCCAGCATTTT
TRBD1	TRBJ1-4	TRBV18	many	CASSPRGTGDDEKLFF	TGTGCCAGCTCACCAAGGGGGACAGGGGACGACGAAAAACTGTTTTTT
NA	TRBJ2-1	TRBV3-1	NA	CASSQSAGPFDEQFF	TGTGCCAGCAGCCAAAGTGCTGGACCCTTCGATGAGCAGTTCTTC
NA	TRBJ1-5	TRBV7-2	many	CASSFSGGGNQPQHF	TGTGCCAGCAGCTTTTCAGGCGGGGGCAATCAGCCCCAGCATTTT
NA	TRBJ1-1	TRBV7-2	many	CASSLVTGPGETFF	TGTGCCAGCAGCTTAGTTACAGGTCCCGGAGAGACTTTCTTT
NA	TRBJ2-1	TRBV12-3/TRBV12-4	NA	CASSSQGVNEQFF	TGTGCCAGCAGTTCCCAGGGAGTGAATGAGCAGTTCTTC
NA	TRBJ2-7	TRBV12-3/TRBV12-4	few	CASSLKHSYEQYF	TGTGCCAGCAGTTTGAAACACTCCTACGAGCAGTACTTC
NA	TRBJ2-7	TRBV4-2	NA	CASSQARSREQYF	TGTGCCAGCAGCCAAGCTCGATCGCGTGAGCAGTACTTC
TRBD1	TRBJ2-1	TRBV7-9	few	CASSLPYGTGLYNEQFF	TGTGCCAGCAGCCTCCCCTACGGGACAGGGCTCTACAATGAGCAGTTCTTC
NA	TRBJ2-1	TRBV6-4	few	CASSERAQNEQFF	TGTGCCAGCAGTGAACGTGCACAAAATGAGCAGTTCTTC
TRBD1	TRBJ2-3	TRBV4-3	NA	CASSHSRSGGPDTDTQYF	TGCGCCAGCAGCCATTCTAGGTCAGGGGGACCGGACACAGATACGCAGTATTTT
NA	TRBJ1-2	TRBV7-9	many	CASSPKDTGSYGYTF	TGTGCCAGCAGCCCGAAGGACACCGGGAGCTATGGCTACACCTTC
NA	TRBJ2-7	TRBV10-3	NA	CAISAVKGPGGTYEQYF	TGTGCCATCAGTGCGGTGAAAGGACCAGGGGGGACCTACGAGCAGTACTTC
NA	TRBJ2-2	TRBV20-1	many	CSARPPGGRGGELFF	TGCAGTGCTAGGCCCCCAGGGGGGCGAGGCGGGGAGCTGTTTTTT
TRBD2	TRBJ2-7	TRBV6-5	many	CASSYNLAGGYEQYF	TGTGCCAGCAGTTACAACCTAGCGGGGGGTTACGAGCAGTACTTC
NA	TRBJ1-4	TRBV5-1	few	CASSFMGVQEKLFF	TGCGCCAGCAGCTTTATGGGGGTGCAGGAAAAACTGTTTTTT
TRBD2	TRBJ2-1	TRBV7-8	many	CASSSQRGGIDNEQFF	TGTGCCAGCAGCTCCCAACGGGGGGGAATCGACAATGAGCAGTTCTTC
TRBD1	TRBJ2-2	TRBV11-1	NA	CASSFGTVTGELFF	TGTGCCAGCAGCTTCGGGACAGTCACCGGGGAGCTGTTTTTT
NA	TRBJ1-1	TRBV19	NA	CASSPRTSRAFF	TGTGCCAGTAGCCCGAGGACCAGTCGAGCTTTCTTT
NA	TRBJ1-1	TRBV28	NA	CATRLGQREAFF	TGTGCCACCAGGTTAGGACAGCGTGAAGCTTTCTTT
TRBD1	TRBJ1-6	TRBV20-1	many	CSARTGQQNSPLHF	TGCAGTGCTAGAACGGGACAGCAAAATTCACCCCTCCACTTT
NA	TRBJ2-5	TRBV7-2	few	CASSSDMGETQYF	TGTGCCAGCAGCTCCGACATGGGGGAGACCCAGTACTTC
TRBD1	TRBJ2-1	TRBV19	many	CASSPHLTPETGRDNEQFF	TGTGCCAGCAGTCCACACCTTACTCCCGAGACAGGGAGAGACAATGAGCAGTTCTTC
TRBD1	TRBJ1-6	TRBV12-3/TRBV12-4	few	CASSFYRGSNSPLHF	TGTGCCAGCAGTTTTTACAGGGGGTCTAATTCACCCCTCCACTTT
NA	TRBJ1-2	TRBV5-1	many	CASSSRADYGYTF	TGCGCCAGCAGCTCGAGGGCAGACTATGGCTACACCTTC
NA	TRBJ2-2	TRBV2	few	CASSGSTGELFF	TGTGCCAGCAGTGGCTCCACCGGGGAGCTGTTTTTT